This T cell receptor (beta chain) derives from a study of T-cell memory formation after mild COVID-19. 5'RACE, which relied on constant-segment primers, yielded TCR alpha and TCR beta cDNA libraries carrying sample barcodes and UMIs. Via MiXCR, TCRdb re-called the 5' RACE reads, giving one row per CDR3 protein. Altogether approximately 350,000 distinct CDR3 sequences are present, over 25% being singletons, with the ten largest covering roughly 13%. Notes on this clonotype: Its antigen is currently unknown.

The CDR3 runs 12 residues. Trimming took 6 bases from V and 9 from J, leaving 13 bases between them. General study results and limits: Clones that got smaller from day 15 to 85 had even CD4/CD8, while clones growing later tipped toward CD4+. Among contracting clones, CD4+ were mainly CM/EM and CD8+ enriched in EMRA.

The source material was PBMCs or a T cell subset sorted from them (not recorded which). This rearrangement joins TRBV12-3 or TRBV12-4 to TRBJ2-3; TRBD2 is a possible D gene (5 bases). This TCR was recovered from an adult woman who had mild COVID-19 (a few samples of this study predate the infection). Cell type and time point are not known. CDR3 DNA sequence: TGTGCCAGCAGACGGACTGCCGGCACGCAGTATTTT. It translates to CASRRTAGTQYF.